Listed below are T cell receptor beta chains from one sample, sequenced in a study of T-cell reconstitution after alpha-beta-depleted transplantation in children. One entry per CDR3 protein results from TCRdb running MiXCR on the PCR reads. The data show about 98,000 distinct CDR3 sequences, with about 22% seen just once and over 20% held by the top ten. This material consisted of PBMCs, taken before TCRalphabeta/CD19-depleted stem cell transplant. The receptors stem from a boy aged 2 to 9 with acute lymphoblastic leukemia, due to receive a stem cell transplant. Each CDR3 is given with its conserved first and last residue. Fields, in order: CDR3 DNA, CDR3 protein, clone size, J gene, CDR3 length, D gene, V gene. D genes are given only for firm matches. The size field is filled for only some rows; it gives once, few, many or a size class.

TGTGCCAGCAGCCAAGGTTCCATGGATGAGCAGTTCTTC CASSQGSMDEQFF - TRBJ2-1 13 - TRBV4-2
TGCGCCAGCAGCCCAGGGGTCGGCAATCAGCCCCAGCATTTT CASSPGVGNQPQHF few TRBJ1-5 14 - TRBV5-1
TGCGCCAGCAGCTTGGATCGGGGAGAGTGGAACGAGCAGTACTTC CASSLDRGEWNEQYF - TRBJ2-7 15 - TRBV5-1
TGCAGTGCTCCATTAGCGGGAGCTGGTTTCGGGACAGATACGCAGTATTTT CSAPLAGAGFGTDTQYF few TRBJ2-3 17 TRBD2 TRBV20-1
TGTGCCAGCAGTTACAAATATTCCGGGACAGGGACGTACGAGCAGTACTTC CASSYKYSGTGTYEQYF few TRBJ2-7 17 TRBD1 TRBV6-5
TGTGCCAGCAGCCCTGTCATTAGCGGAGATACGCAGTATTTT CASSPVISGDTQYF - TRBJ2-3 14 - TRBV7-2
TGTGCCAGCAGCCAAGGCAACAGCCGCTCGTCCCAGTATTTT CASSQGNSRSSQYF few TRBJ2-3 14 - TRBV3-1
TGTGCCAGCTCCAAAGTGGTGTCTGGGGCCAACGTCCTGACTTTC CASSKVVSGANVLTF few TRBJ2-6 15 - TRBV12-3/TRBV12-4
TGCGCCAGCAGCCTCCGGGACAGTATTTTTGACACTGAAGCTTTCTTT CASSLRDSIFDTEAFF - TRBJ1-1 16 TRBD1 TRBV5-1
TGTGCCAGCAGCCCCTGGCGGGCGACCTACGAGCAGTACTTC CASSPWRATYEQYF few TRBJ2-7 14 - TRBV7-2
TGTGCCAGTAGTGCCCCCTCGACTAGCGGCAGAAACATTCAGTACTTC CASSAPSTSGRNIQYF - TRBJ2-4 16 TRBD2 TRBV19
TGTGCCAGCAGCTTAGGGACAGCTAATCAGCCCCAGCATTTT CASSLGTANQPQHF - TRBJ1-5 14 - TRBV7-9
TGCGCCAGCAGCACCACCTCAAACAGGGAAGGGTTCTATGGCTACACCTTC CASSTTSNREGFYGYTF few TRBJ1-2 17 - TRBV5-1
TGCGCCAGCAGCTCGGGACAGCAAGCATCCTACTCCTACGAGCAGTACTTC CASSSGQQASYSYEQYF - TRBJ2-7 17 TRBD1 TRBV5-1
TGCAGCGTTGTATTGTGGCAGGGCGAGCTGTTTTTT CSVVLWQGELFF - TRBJ2-2 12 - TRBV29-1
TGCAGTGCTACCACCAACGCGCTCGGGCAGTACTTC CSATTNALGQYF many TRBJ2-7 12 - TRBV20-1
TGTGCCAGCAGCCTTGACAGACTAGGTCCCGGCGGGGAGCTGTTTTTT CASSLDRLGPGGELFF many TRBJ2-2 16 - TRBV7-2
TGTGCCAGCAGCTTAGAACAGCTGAACACTGAAGCTTTCTTT CASSLEQLNTEAFF - TRBJ1-1 14 - TRBV7-2
TGTGCCAGCAGCGTAGTATCAAGGCAGCCCCAGCATTTT CASSVVSRQPQHF - TRBJ1-5 13 - TRBV9
TGCGCCAGCAGCCCAGCGACGAATACAGGGACAGGGGACGGCTACACCTTC CASSPATNTGTGDGYTF few TRBJ1-2 17 TRBD1 TRBV5-1
TGCGCCAGCAGACCGATAGGAGGGGGGACTGAAGCTTTCTTT CASRPIGGGTEAFF few TRBJ1-1 14 - TRBV4-1
TGCGCCAGCAGCTTTGGCGGGGGAGGTGAGCAGTTCTTC CASSFGGGGEQFF many TRBJ2-1 13 TRBD2 TRBV5-1
TGTGCTAGTGCCTATATGGGCGGTTCCTACAATGAGCAGTTCTTC CASAYMGGSYNEQFF - TRBJ2-1 15 - TRBV12-5
TGCGCCAGCAGCTTTAAAATATACGGGGCTGGGGCCAACGTCCTGACTTTC CASSFKIYGAGANVLTF few TRBJ2-6 17 - TRBV5-1
TGCAGTGCTAGGATAGGCATGGACGAGCAGTACTTC CSARIGMDEQYF few TRBJ2-7 12 - TRBV20-1
TGTGCCAGCAGAGGACAACAAGAGACCCAGTACTTC CASRGQQETQYF few TRBJ2-5 12 - TRBV27
TGCGCCAGCAGTCGGACCATTGGGTATGAGCAGTTCTTC CASSRTIGYEQFF - TRBJ2-1 13 - TRBV10-1
TGCGCCAGCAGCTTTGGGGAGTGGAGCAATGAGCAGTTCTTC CASSFGEWSNEQFF few TRBJ2-1 14 - TRBV5-1
TGCGCCAGCAGCTTGTGGTGGACAGACATGAACACTGAAGCTTTCTTT CASSLWWTDMNTEAFF few TRBJ1-1 16 - TRBV5-1
TGTGCCAGCAGCTTACGGGGCAGAGAGACCCAGTACTTC CASSLRGRETQYF - TRBJ2-5 13 - TRBV7-8
TGTGCCACCAGCAGAGAAGCCGACTACGAGCAGTACTTC CATSREADYEQYF - TRBJ2-7 13 - TRBV15
TGTGCCAGCAGCCCACCTAGCGGGAGAGCCAACGAGCAGTACTTC CASSPPSGRANEQYF many TRBJ2-7 15 TRBD2 TRBV12-3/TRBV12-4
TGTGCCAGCAGCACTCCACTTCTGACTAGCGGGGGAACCGGGGAGCTGTTTTTT CASSTPLLTSGGTGELFF few TRBJ2-2 18 TRBD2 TRBV11-1
TGTGCCAGCAGTCTCTATGGTACGCAGTATTTT CASSLYGTQYF many TRBJ2-3 11 - TRBV6-2/TRBV6-3
TGTGCCAGCAGTGACTCAGGACAGGGGGCAGATACGCAGTATTTT CASSDSGQGADTQYF many TRBJ2-3 15 TRBD1 TRBV6-4
TGTGCCAGCAGCCCTGACCTTAGCGGGGCTAGCACAGATACGCAGTATTTT CASSPDLSGASTDTQYF - TRBJ2-3 17 TRBD2 TRBV5-6
TGTGCCAGCAGCTTTACGAAGACAGCTGGGGCCAACGTCCTGACTTTC CASSFTKTAGANVLTF - TRBJ2-6 16 - TRBV5-6
TGTGCCAGCAGCTTTTCAGGACAGGGCTACGAGCAGTACTTC CASSFSGQGYEQYF few TRBJ2-7 14 TRBD1 TRBV7-2
TGTGCCAGCAATCGTCCGGGCACCTACGAGCAGTACTTC CASNRPGTYEQYF many TRBJ2-7 13 - TRBV28
TGTGCCAGCAGCCTCCAGGTCGCCTATAATTCACCCCTCCACTTT CASSLQVAYNSPLHF - TRBJ1-6 15 - TRBV7-2
TGTGCCAGCAGCCCCGACCGGACAGCTAACTATGGCTACACCTTC CASSPDRTANYGYTF - TRBJ1-2 15 - TRBV4-2
TGCAGCGCTAGCAGACGTAGCACAGATACGCAGTATTTT CSASRRSTDTQYF few TRBJ2-3 13 - TRBV29-1
TGCGCCAGCAGCTTGGGAGACGGAGGGAACACTGAAGCTTTCTTT CASSLGDGGNTEAFF - TRBJ1-1 15 - TRBV5-1
TGTGCCAGCAGTTCTCATGGGCAGGCGACAGATACGCAGTATTTT CASSSHGQATDTQYF - TRBJ2-3 15 - TRBV28
TGTGCCAGCAGCTTAGCGGGGGGAGTAGCGGGACATGAGCAGTTCTTC CASSLAGGVAGHEQFF few TRBJ2-1 16 TRBD2 TRBV7-2
TGTGCCACCAGCAGAGATAGGGCGGGAGATACGCAGTATTTT CATSRDRAGDTQYF - TRBJ2-3 14 - TRBV15
TGTGCCAGCAGCCCAGGGGGCTGGGCAGATACGCAGTATTTT CASSPGGWADTQYF few TRBJ2-3 14 TRBD1 TRBV5-6
TGTGCCAGCAGTTTGGGCGGAGGGCGTACAGATACGCAGTATTTT CASSLGGGRTDTQYF few TRBJ2-3 15 - TRBV12-3/TRBV12-4
TGCAGTGCTAGAGAGACCGGAGATACGCAGTATTTT CSARETGDTQYF - TRBJ2-3 12 - TRBV20-1
TGCAGCGCGGCGGGACAGGCCTACAATGAGCAGTTCTTC CSAAGQAYNEQFF once TRBJ2-1 13 TRBD1 TRBV29-1
TGTGCCAGCAGCTTAGATAGCATGAAACAGTTCTTC CASSLDSMKQFF - TRBJ2-1 12 - TRBV7-9
TGTGCCAGCAGCCGGCTGGGTTGGGGGGAAGATACGCAGTATTTT CASSRLGWGEDTQYF many TRBJ2-3 15 - TRBV5-5
TGTGCCAGCAGCTTTGGGACAGGTATGTCCTACGAGCAGTACTTC CASSFGTGMSYEQYF few TRBJ2-7 15 TRBD1 TRBV7-2
TGTGCCACCAGCAGAGATCTGGGGTTTCAGCCCCAGCATTTT CATSRDLGFQPQHF few TRBJ1-5 14 - TRBV15
TGTGCCATCAGTGAATACCTCCAGGGGGGGAACTACGAGCAGTACTTC CAISEYLQGGNYEQYF few TRBJ2-7 16 - TRBV10-3